This TCR beta chain emerged from a study of T-cell reconstitution after alpha-beta-depleted transplantation in children. It was with unique molecular identifiers that the TCRbeta library was prepared. TCRdb re-derived calls from the PCR reads in MiXCR, one entry per CDR3 protein. Among roughly 590,000 distinct CDR3 sequences listed, roughly 17% were seen once. This clonotype was observed at least ten times. The CDR3 is made up of 14 amino acids. Germline CDR1 is PRHDT and CDR2 is FYEKMQ (reference sequence). Trimming shortened V by 4 bases and J by 3 bases, and 10 bases separated the two germline ends.

This receptor was obtained from a human donor who donated a stem cell graft to a child with acute myeloid leukemia. The chain recombines TRBV13 with TRBJ2-1; D is uncertain. This material consisted of PBMCs from the stem cell graft donor, taken from the stem cell graft. The CDR3 sequence is CASSSWAHYNEQFF. CDR3 in DNA: TGTGCCAGCAGCTCTTGGGCCCACTACAATGAGCAGTTCTTC.